Below, 22 T cell receptor beta chains from the same sample are listed, as sequenced in a study of blood T cell repertoires in COVID-19. Libraries were prepared by immunoSEQ multiplex PCR; TCRdb keeps only in-frame clonotypes and omits some of them. Of roughly 140,000 clones listed, around 89% were seen once; the top ten hold more than 1%. Material: PBMCs or T cells enriched from blood (not recorded which). The receptor source for this set is a woman between 25 and 40 years old with acute COVID-19.

The V call is TRBV11-2, the J call TRBJ1-5, with TRBD1 identical over 10 bases. This CDR3 is 15 amino acids long. Looked up from germline, CDR1 is SGHAT and CDR2 is FQNNGV. Trimming at V came to 5 bases and at J to 4 bases, leaving 5 bases not matched to a gene. Here the CDR3 DNA reads TGTGCCAGCAGCCCTGGACAGGGGGGGAATCAGCCCCAGCATTTT. Its translation is CASSPGQGGNQPQHF. The variable domain in full, completed from reference TRBV11-2 and TRBJ1-5, reads EAGVAQSPRYKIIEKRQSVAFWCNPISGHATLYWYQQILGQGPKLLIQFQNNGVVDDSQLPKDRFSAERLKGVDSTLKIQPAKLEDSAVYLCASSPGQGGNQPQHFGDGTRLSIL.

The chain couples TRBV20-1 to TRBJ1-2; D perhaps matches TRBD1 (5 bases). CDR1 is DFQATT, CDR2 SNEGSKA, per germline (reference sequence). V lost 4 bases and J lost 7, with 10 bases in between. The CDR3 covers 11 residues. The CDR3 nucleotides read TGCAGTGCTACCCGGGACTCTGGCTACACCTTC. Translating gives CSATRDSGYTF.

CDR3 nucleotide sequence: TGTGCCATCAGTGACGGGGGGCTGGCTAATGAAAAACTGTTTTTT. Its protein is CAISDGGLANEKLFF. The chain joins TRBV10-3 to TRBJ1-4; possibly TRBD1 for D (6 bases). Trimming removed 3 bases at V and 3 bases at J, with 11 bases between. The germline gives CDR1 ENHRY, CDR2 SYGVKD. The CDR3 extends over 15 amino acids.

The chain combines TRBV9 with TRBJ1-6; TRBD1 aligns across 9 bases. Germline-derived CDR1 and CDR2 are SGDLS and YYNGEE. The CDR3 length is 13 residues. Trimming took 5 bases from V and 9 from J; bases not matched to a gene: 3. The CDR3 DNA follows: TGTGCCAGCAGGGGACAGGGAGGTTCACCCCTCCACTTT. Translating it yields CASRGQGGSPLHF. The full variable domain, with the rest looked up from reference TRBV9 and TRBJ1-6, is DSGVTQTPKHLITATGQRVTLRCSPRSGDLSVYWYQQSLDQGLQFLIQYYNGEERAKGNILERFSAQQFPDLHSELNLSSLELGDSALYFCASRGQGGSPLHFGNGTRLTVT.

This chain connects TRBV28 to TRBJ2-7, with D uncertain. The CDR3 sequence is 15 residues long. Germline CDR1 reads MDHEN; CDR2 reads SYDVKM. V lost 6 bases to trimming and J lost 0 bases, with 15 bases between them. The CDR3 nucleotides are TGTGCCAGCAGACCACAGCTACACAGCTCCTACGAGCAGTACTTC. Its protein is CASRPQLHSSYEQYF. The full variable domain, with the rest looked up from reference TRBV28 and TRBJ2-7, is DVKVTQSSRYLVKRTGEKVFLECVQDMDHENMFWYRQDPGLGLRLIYFSYDVKMKEKGDIPEGYSVSREKKERFSLILESASTNQTSMYLCASRPQLHSSYEQYFGPGTRLTVT.

The chain links TRBV9 to TRBJ2-3; maybe TRBD2 (6 bases). The CDR3 loop spans 18 amino acids. V gave up 0 bases and J gave up 4 bases, with 21 bases separating them. Per germline, CDR1 SGDLS and CDR2 YYNGEE. CDR3: CASSVAREARRGPDTQYF. DNA of the CDR3: TGTGCCAGCAGCGTAGCGAGGGAGGCCCGTAGGGGCCCAGATACGCAGTATTTT.

The J gene is TRBJ2-3, the V gene TRBV18, with unresolved D. The CDR3 length is 15 residues. Germline V gene data show CDR1 as KGHSH and CDR2 as LQKENI. Trimming stripped 1 base from V and 0 bases from J, with 8 bases between. CDR3 residues: CASSPQSVSTDTQYF. The CDR3 DNA reads TGTGCCAGCTCACCACAGTCGGTGAGCACAGATACGCAGTATTTT.

This clone was seen just once. The chain links TRBV15 to TRBJ1-1; a weak D match, TRBD1 (5 bases). V was clipped by 1 base and J by 1 base, with 10 bases between them. Germline assignment: CDR1 LNHNV and CDR2 YYDKDF (reference sequence). The CDR3 totals 15 residues. CDR3 in DNA: TGTGCCACCAGCAGAGGCGAACAGGCGAACACTGAAGCTTTCTTT. Its protein is CATSRGEQANTEAFF.

The chain joins TRBV19 to TRBJ1-5; no firm D call. The CDR3 is made up of 13 amino acids. V was cut by 5 bases and J by 4 bases, with 9 bases left in between. Germline V gene lookup returns CDR1 LNHDA and CDR2 SQIVND (reference sequence). CDR3 nucleotides: TGTGCCAGTAGTTTCGGAGGAAATCAGCCCCAGCATTTT. The encoded protein is CASSFGGNQPQHF.

The chain uses TRBV11-3 and TRBJ2-2; the D gene is possibly TRBD2 (5 bases). The germline V gene encodes CDR1 SGHNT and CDR2 YENEEA. The CDR3 has 15 residues. Trimming left V 5 bases short and J 2 bases short, with 12 bases between. As DNA, the CDR3 is TGTGCCAGCAGCCCGGACTTGAGAAACACCGGGGAGCTGTTTTTT. Amino acids: CASSPDLRNTGELFF. The whole variable domain, filled in from reference TRBV11-3 and TRBJ2-2, reads EAGVVQSPRYKIIEKKQPVAFWCNPISGHNTLYWYLQNLGQGPELLIRYENEEAVDDSQLPKDRFSAERLKGVDSTLKIQPAELGDSAVYLCASSPDLRNTGELFFGEGSRLTVL.

The chain couples TRBV30 to TRBJ2-7; TRBD1 agrees at 10 bases. The CDR3 runs to 14 residues. CDR1 and CDR2 from the germline V gene are GTSNPN and SVGIG (reference sequence). The ends lost 3 bases at V and 10 bases at J; junction bases unmatched: 12. For the CDR3, the DNA is TGTGCCTGGAGGCCGGGACAGGGGTCCCTGTCACAGTACTTC. Its protein is CAWRPGQGSLSQYF.

The V and J genes are TRBV3-1 (or the pseudogene TRBV3-2) and TRBJ2-7, with 13 bases matching TRBD2. The germline V gene has CDR1 LGHDT and CDR2 YNNKEL (reference sequence). The CDR3 spans 17 residues. Trimming cost V 4 bases and J 6 bases; bases outside gene matches: 12. The CDR3 sequence is CASSPQPLAGGRSEQYF. The CDR3 coding sequence is TGTGCCAGCAGCCCTCAGCCACTAGCGGGAGGGAGGAGCGAGCAGTACTTC.

The chain employs TRBV2 and TRBJ2-6; possibly TRBD1 for D (6 bases). Germline V gives CDR1 SNHLY, CDR2 FYNNEI. V lost 3 bases and J lost 4, with 22 bases in between. The CDR3 loop spans 19 amino acids. CDR3 sequence: CASSEGPTGYSDGANVLTF. The CDR3 DNA is TGTGCCAGCAGTGAGGGGCCCACAGGGTACTCTGACGGGGCCAACGTCCTGACTTTC.

The genes are TRBV28 and TRBJ1-2, with D unresolved. V was pared by 6 bases and J by 3 bases, with 8 bases between. Germline V lookup: CDR1 MDHEN, CDR2 SYDVKM. This CDR3 is 12 amino acids long. CDR3 bases: TGTGCCAGCAGAATATTCGACTATGGCTACACCTTC. Amino acid sequence: CASRIFDYGYTF.

Written as DNA, the CDR3 is TGCGCCAGCAGCTTGACCGAAAGAGGCACCGGGGAGCTGTTTTTT. This translates into CASSLTERGTGELFF. The chain couples TRBV5-1 to TRBJ2-2, with no clear D. This CDR3 spans 15 amino acids. Germline V gene data show CDR1 as SGHRS and CDR2 as YFSETQ. Trimming pared 1 base from V and 4 bases from J, leaving 11 bases between.

The J gene is TRBJ2-1, the V gene TRBV24-1; weak D call: TRBD2 (5 bases). With 2 bases removed from V and 0 bases from J, the gap between germline ends came to 13 bases. The CDR3 sequence is 17 residues long. CDR1 is KGHDR, CDR2 SFDVKD, per germline. CDR3 loop: CATSDSPGLSSYNEQFF. The CDR3 coding sequence is TGTGCCACCAGTGATTCCCCCGGACTCAGCTCCTACAATGAGCAGTTCTTC.

The rearrangement links TRBV27 to TRBJ1-1; TRBD1 agrees at 7 bases. J gave up 7 bases and V 5 bases, and 4 bases lay outside the gene matches. The CDR3 length is 12 residues. The germline V gene has CDR1 MNHEY and CDR2 SMNVEV (reference sequence). This CDR3 reads CASSINRGEAFF. The DNA for the CDR3 is TGTGCCAGCAGTATCAACAGGGGTGAAGCTTTCTTT.

This chain uses TRBV7-9 with TRBJ1-4, with 8 bases lining up with TRBD1. Trimming at V came to 5 bases and at J to 0 bases, leaving 2 bases not matched to a gene. Germline V gene lookup returns CDR1 SEHNR and CDR2 FQNEAQ (reference sequence). The CDR3 loop spans 15 amino acids. CDR3 region: CASSRQGPTNEKLFF. Here the CDR3 DNA reads TGTGCCAGCAGCCGACAGGGGCCAACTAATGAAAAACTGTTTTTT.

V gene TRBV13 combines with J gene TRBJ2-7; 7 bases match TRBD1. The CDR3 runs to 14 residues. V trimming: 4 bases; J trimming: 5 bases; junction bases outside the gene matches: 8. Germline assignment: CDR1 PRHDT and CDR2 FYEKMQ (reference sequence). CDR3: CASSSRQGSDEQYF. In DNA, the CDR3 is TGTGCCAGCAGCTCCAGACAGGGTAGCGACGAGCAGTACTTC.

In this sample, this clone is medium-sized. The chain recombines TRBV23-1 with TRBJ2-2, with TRBD1 identical over 8 bases. TRBV23-1 is reported as an ORF; its role is uncertain. Losses at the gene ends were 3 bases for V and 4 bases for J; bases not matched to a gene: 7. This CDR3 has 16 residues. CDR3 region: CASSQPGQDRTGELFF. The CDR3, as DNA: TGCGCCAGCAGTCAGCCGGGACAGGATCGCACCGGGGAGCTGTTTTTT.

The rearrangement joins TRBV7-8 to TRBJ1-4; D is uncertain. Trimming left V 2 bases short and J 3 bases short, with 13 bases between. Germline V gene sequence: CDR1 SGHVS, CDR2 FQNEAQ. The CDR3 length is 16 residues. CDR3 protein: CASSLLAQPANEKLFF. The CDR3 DNA reads TGTGCCAGCAGCTTACTAGCCCAGCCGGCTAATGAAAAACTGTTTTTT.

V and J are TRBV11-3 and TRBJ2-1; 10 nucleotides align to TRBD1. CDR3 length equals 15 residues. The germline V gene encodes CDR1 SGHNT and CDR2 YENEEA. Trimming took 4 bases from V and 9 from J; bases not matched to a gene: 9. DNA of the CDR3: TGTGCCAGCAGCTCCCCGGGACAGGGGATAGGTGAGCAGTTCTTC. Translation: CASSSPGQGIGEQFF. The complete variable domain, with remaining parts taken from reference TRBV11-3 and TRBJ2-1, reads EAGVVQSPRYKIIEKKQPVAFWCNPISGHNTLYWYLQNLGQGPELLIRYENEEAVDDSQLPKDRFSAERLKGVDSTLKIQPAELGDSAVYLCASSSPGQGIGEQFFGPGTRLTVL.